This TCR beta chain was captured by sequencing in a study of cytomegalovirus exposure and HLA in healthy donors. Trimming left V 1 base short and J 2 bases short, with 12 bases between. Germline-derived CDR1 and CDR2 are LGHNA and YSLEER. This CDR3 is built from 15 residues. Points from the study as a whole: A later analysis showed TCR association rates differing by HLA locus, peaking at DRB1 and lowest at HLA-C.

Remarks on this clone: Its target is unknown.

13 Jbeta primers and 60 Vbeta primers were used for the PCR. Repertoires were generated with immunoSEQ multiplex PCR, while TCRdb's copy carries only in-frame clones and drops some. The table records 110,000 to 150,000 clones, over 60% of them present only once. This TCR derives from a man aged 35 to 55 in good health and CMV-seronegative. The gene calls are TRBV4-3 and TRBJ2-7, with D possibly being TRBD1 (6 bases). The sequencing input was PBMCs. CDR3 protein: CASSQGQQGTYEQYF. The CDR3 DNA reads TGCGCCAGCAGCCAAGGGCAACAGGGAACCTACGAGCAGTACTTC.